The 30 T cell receptor beta chains below were found in one sample sequenced in a study of shared clonotypes between healthy human individuals. Data came from immunoSEQ multiplex PCR; TCRdb stores just in-frame clones and leaves some out. This table holds about 690,000 clones, 90% found once. Sequenced sample: memory CD8+ T cells from PBMCs. The subset denotes: CD45RO+ cells pooled with CCR7-negative TemRA cells. These receptor sequences come from a man younger than 30 in good health. Some clones in this sample may be carry-over from other donors' samples.

The chain combines TRBV7-8 with TRBJ2-5; 7 bases agree with TRBD2. CDR3 size: 15 residues. Germline V CDR1 and CDR2: SGHVS, FQNEAQ. The trim removed 0 bases at V and 5 bases at J, leaving 6 bases unmatched. This CDR3 is CASSLAIGRVETQYF. The CDR3 bases are TGTGCCAGCAGCTTAGCGATAGGGAGGGTTGAGACCCAGTACTTC.

The chain employs TRBV9 and TRBJ1-1; D is unresolved. The CDR3 sequence is 17 residues long. V was shortened by 4 bases and J by 4 bases, with 23 bases between the two germline ends. The germline V gene has CDR1 SGDLS and CDR2 YYNGEE. CDR3 region: CASSPTWGRGGVTEAFF. The CDR3 DNA reads TGTGCCAGCAGCCCCACTTGGGGTCGAGGTGGTGTCACTGAAGCTTTCTTT.

The J gene is TRBJ2-7, the V gene TRBV7-8; D is uncertain. CDR1 is SGHVS, CDR2 FQNEAQ, per germline. V lost 1 base and J lost 0, with 10 bases in between. The length of the CDR3 is 15 residues. The CDR3 nucleotides read TGTGCCAGCAGCTTAGGCGTCATGAACTCCTACGAGCAGTACTTC. Protein product: CASSLGVMNSYEQYF.

The rearrangement joins TRBV5-4 to TRBJ2-7, with D perhaps TRBD2 (7 bases). V lost 4 bases, J lost 4 bases, and 21 bases lay in between. Per the germline V gene, CDR1 is SGHNT and CDR2 is YYREEE (reference sequence). This CDR3 spans 16 amino acids. CDR3: CASSTRGGGVVYEQYF. CDR3 coding DNA: TGTGCCAGCAGCACCCGGGGAGGGGGAGTTGTTTACGAGCAGTACTTC. The complete variable domain, with remaining parts taken from reference TRBV5-4 and TRBJ2-7, reads ETGVTQSPTHLIKTRGQQVTLRCSSQSGHNTVSWYQQALGQGPQFIFQYYREEENGRGNFPPRFSGLQFPNYSSELNVNALELDDSALYLCASSTRGGGVVYEQYFGPGTRLTVT.

This chain uses TRBV5-1 with TRBJ2-1, with 8 bases identical to TRBD2. The CDR3 has 16 amino acids. J gave up 0 bases and V 5 bases, and 7 bases lay outside the gene matches. Per germline, CDR1 SGHRS and CDR2 YFSETQ. CDR3 sequence: CASRSTSGSSYNEQFF. CDR3 sequence (DNA): TGCGCCAGCAGAAGTACTAGCGGTAGCTCCTACAATGAGCAGTTCTTC.

This clone was counted a single time. The chain employs TRBV30 and TRBJ1-2, with 7 bases matching TRBD1. The CDR3 covers 15 residues. V shed 0 bases and J 7 bases; nucleotides not matched to a gene: 11. Germline values: CDR1 GTSNPN, CDR2 SVGIG (reference sequence). The DNA for the CDR3 is TGTGCCTGGAGTGTACTAAGGCAGGGGGGCGGTGGCTACACCTTC. It yields the protein CAWSVLRQGGGGYTF.

This chain links TRBV28 with TRBJ1-5, with a possible D match to TRBD1 (6 bases). Germline values: CDR1 MDHEN, CDR2 SYDVKM. The V gene lost 6 bases and the J gene lost 0 bases, with 12 bases spanning the gap. The CDR3 has 15 residues. CDR3 in DNA: TGTGCCAGCAGCACCGGGACATTTAGCAATCAGCCCCAGCATTTT. Translating it yields CASSTGTFSNQPQHF. The variable domain in full, completed from reference TRBV28 and TRBJ1-5, reads DVKVTQSSRYLVKRTGEKVFLECVQDMDHENMFWYRQDPGLGLRLIYFSYDVKMKEKGDIPEGYSVSREKKERFSLILESASTNQTSMYLCASSTGTFSNQPQHFGDGTRLSIL.

The chain couples TRBV4-3 to TRBJ2-3, with D maybe TRBD2 (7 bases). V lost 0 bases to trimming and J lost 5 bases, with 18 bases between them. Germline CDR1 LGHNA, CDR2 YSLEER. The CDR3 consists of 17 residues. Here the CDR3 DNA reads TGCGCCAGCAGCCAAGATCCCGGGCCGAGGGGGGGAGATACGCAGTATTTT. It specifies CASSQDPGPRGGDTQYF.

The chain is built from TRBV29-1 and TRBJ2-5; TRBD2 agrees at 9 bases. The J call may be mistaken, given a closer DNA end match to TRBJ2-7. Germline CDR1 is SQVTM and CDR2 is ANQGSEA. The CDR3 spans 18 residues. In nucleotides, the CDR3 is TGCAGCGCGGCGGGCGCCTGGACTTCGCGGGAGGGCCCGTACGAGCAGTACTTC. Its translation: CSAAGAWTSREGPYEQYF.

The chain employs TRBV7-9 and TRBJ2-2; D perhaps matches TRBD2 (6 bases). CDR3 length equals 14 residues. CDR1 and CDR2 (germline): SEHNR, FQNEAQ (reference sequence). V lost 5 bases, J lost 4 bases, and 11 bases lay in between. CDR3 nucleotide sequence: TGTGCCAGCAGCAAGGGACTTCTCACCGGGGAGCTGTTTTTT. Its translation: CASSKGLLTGELFF.

The rearrangement links TRBV7-9 to TRBJ2-1; 7 positions agree with TRBD2. CDR3 length: 15 residues. The V segment lost 5 bases and the J segment 2 bases; nucleotides outside the gene matches: 6. Germline CDR1 and CDR2: SEHNR and FQNEAQ (reference sequence). The CDR3: CASSPGEGPYNEQFF. DNA of the CDR3: TGTGCCAGCAGCCCTGGGGAGGGCCCCTACAATGAGCAGTTCTTC.

This chain connects TRBV28 to TRBJ1-2; TRBD1 aligns across 7 bases. The junction had 6 bases not matched to a gene; V was cut back by 5 bases and J by 0 bases. CDR1 and CDR2 (germline): MDHEN, SYDVKM. The CDR3 is 15 amino acids. CDR3 loop: CASSPDRLTNYGYTF. DNA of the CDR3: TGTGCCAGCAGTCCGGACAGGCTGACTAACTATGGCTACACCTTC.

This chain links TRBV11-2 with TRBJ2-4; 7 nucleotides line up with TRBD1. The CDR3 spans 15 residues. In germline, CDR1 is SGHAT, CDR2 FQNNGV. With 1 base clipped from V and 5 bases from J, the junction kept 5 bases outside the gene matches. CDR3 sequence reads: CASSLGRQGENIQYF. For the CDR3, the DNA is TGTGCCAGCAGCTTAGGACGGCAGGGGGAAAACATTCAGTACTTC.

This sequence joins TRBV6-4 and TRBJ2-3; 8 nucleotides match TRBD2. The germline CDR1 and CDR2 sequences are MRHNA and SNTAGT. The J segment lost 5 bases and the V segment lost 6 bases, leaving 10 bases of the junction unmatched. The CDR3 loop spans 15 amino acids. Here the CDR3 reads CASSSRGLAGDTQYF. The CDR3 nucleotides are TGTGCCAGCAGCTCCAGAGGGCTAGCGGGAGATACGCAGTATTTT.

The rearrangement links TRBV30 to TRBJ2-4, with 7 bases fitting TRBD2. CDR1 GTSNPN and CDR2 SVGIG come from the germline V gene (reference sequence). The CDR3 sequence is 13 residues long. The V segment lost 1 base and the J segment 5 bases; nucleotides outside the gene matches: 2. DNA for the CDR3: TGTGCCTGGAGTGCGGGGGGACAAAACATTCAGTACTTC. Its protein is CAWSAGGQNIQYF. Together with reference TRBV30 and TRBJ2-4, the CDR3 gives the full variable domain: SQTIHQWPATLVQPVGSPLSLECTVEGTSNPNLYWYRQAAGRGLQLLFYSVGIGQISSEVPQNLSASRPQDRQFILSSKKLLLSDSGFYLCAWSAGGQNIQYFGAGTRLSVL.

The chain combines TRBV28 with TRBJ1-4; D unresolved. The length of the CDR3 is 14 residues. Germline V gives CDR1 MDHEN, CDR2 SYDVKM. Trimming cost V 2 bases and J 5 bases, with 9 bases left between them. The CDR3: CASSLDTQNEKLFF. The CDR3 DNA reads TGTGCCAGCAGTTTAGACACTCAGAATGAAAAACTGTTTTTT.

The V gene is TRBV6-6, the J gene TRBJ1-2; D is undetermined. The germline V gene has CDR1 MNHNY and CDR2 SVGAGI (reference sequence). The CDR3 loop spans 16 amino acids. V lost 5 bases to trimming and J lost 0 bases, with 16 bases between them. CDR3 nucleotides: TGTGCCAGCAGTGGCCCTGGGGAGGGCGCTAACTATGGCTACACCTTC. Protein product: CASSGPGEGANYGYTF.

For the CDR3, the DNA is TGTGCCAGCAGTTTATGGGGCGGACGCCCGGCCAGGGAGCTGTTTTTT. Its protein product is CASSLWGGRPARELFF. This sequence joins TRBV27 and TRBJ2-2; tentatively, D is TRBD1 (5 bases). Trimming left V 1 base short and J 9 bases short, with 18 bases between. This CDR3 is built from 16 residues. Germline-derived CDR1 and CDR2 are MNHEY and SMNVEV (reference sequence).

The chain links TRBV10-3 to TRBJ2-7, with 11 nucleotides matching TRBD1. Germline assignment: CDR1 ENHRY and CDR2 SYGVKD. V was clipped by 5 bases and J by 6 bases; unmatched bases: 12. This CDR3 is 16 amino acids long. The CDR3 spells CAISLTPGTGGIEQYF. The CDR3 nucleotides are TGTGCCATCAGTCTGACACCAGGGACAGGGGGTATCGAGCAGTACTTC.

This chain uses TRBV29-1 with TRBJ2-5, with TRBD1 as a possible D gene (5 bases). Germline V gene lookup returns CDR1 SQVTM and CDR2 ANQGSEA. Trimming removed 4 bases from V and 2 bases from J, with 14 bases in between. There are 14 residues in the CDR3. The CDR3 protein is CSVGRAQGQETQYF. The CDR3 DNA reads TGCAGCGTTGGCAGGGCGCAGGGTCAAGAGACCCAGTACTTC.

The chain is built from TRBV7-9 and TRBJ2-7; maybe TRBD1 (6 bases). The CDR3 contains 12 residues. CDR1 and CDR2 (germline): SEHNR, FQNEAQ (reference sequence). Trimming shortened V by 5 bases and J by 3 bases, and 8 bases separated the two germline ends. The CDR3 nucleotides are TGTGCCAGCAGCCACAGGGACTACGAGCAGTACTTC. Translation gives CASSHRDYEQYF.

The chain joins TRBV7-9 to TRBJ1-1, with D tentatively TRBD1 (5 bases). The CDR3 contains 13 residues. V was clipped by 6 bases and J by 5 bases, with 13 bases between them. Germline V gives CDR1 SEHNR, CDR2 FQNEAQ (reference sequence). CDR3 bases: TGTGCCAGCAGTTTACAAGGGGTTACTGAAGCTTTCTTT. Encoded protein: CASSLQGVTEAFF.

V gene TRBV27 combines with J gene TRBJ1-6, with TRBD1 matching over 10 bases. The CDR3 sequence is 16 residues long. The V gene's germline CDR1 is MNHEY and CDR2 SMNVEV (reference sequence). J was trimmed by 7 bases and V by 5 bases; bases with no gene match: 8. The CDR3 loop is CASSRQGALGNSPLHF. Written as DNA, the CDR3 is TGTGCCAGCAGTCGACAGGGGGCGCTAGGGAATTCACCCCTCCACTTT.

The rearrangement joins TRBV18 to TRBJ2-4; TRBD1 matches 9 bases. This CDR3 is 18 amino acids long. After removal of 4 bases from V and 0 bases from J, the junction contained 10 bases not matched to a gene. The germline gives CDR1 KGHSH, CDR2 LQKENI. CDR3 protein: CASSQDRGGMLAKNIQYF. CDR3 bases: TGTGCCAGCTCACAAGACAGGGGGGGAATGCTAGCCAAAAACATTCAGTACTTC.

This chain links TRBV28 with TRBJ2-7; 12 nucleotides align to TRBD2. V shed 3 bases and J 0 bases; nucleotides not matched to a gene: 6. Germline CDR1 reads MDHEN; CDR2 reads SYDVKM. The CDR3 is made up of 17 amino acids. The CDR3 reads CASSFKRTSGDSYEQYF. The CDR3 nucleotides read TGTGCCAGCAGTTTTAAGAGGACTAGCGGGGACTCCTACGAGCAGTACTTC.

The V gene is TRBV19, the J gene TRBJ2-1; 8 bases line up with TRBD2. J gave up 1 base and V 4 bases, and 3 bases lay outside the gene matches. The CDR3 covers 15 residues. The germline V gene encodes CDR1 LNHDA and CDR2 SQIVND (reference sequence). CDR3 in DNA: TGTGCCAGTAGTACCTTAGCGGGGTCCTACAATGAGCAGTTCTTC. This gives the protein CASSTLAGSYNEQFF.

The chain uses TRBV11-3 and TRBJ2-7; 7 nucleotides line up with TRBD2. The CDR3 extends over 14 amino acids. V shed 5 bases and J 4 bases; nucleotides not matched to a gene: 8. CDR1 SGHNT and CDR2 YENEEA come from the germline V gene. CDR3 in amino acids: CASSPGGSMYEQYF. The CDR3 region has the DNA TGTGCCAGCAGCCCCGGGGGGAGTATGTACGAGCAGTACTTC.

J is TRBJ1-1 and V is TRBV18; 9 bases map to TRBD1. The V segment lost 6 bases and the J segment 3 bases; nucleotides outside the gene matches: 14. The CDR3 consists of 17 residues. Germline V CDR1 and CDR2: KGHSH, LQKENI. CDR3 residues: CASSREGTGRMDTEAFF. CDR3 coding DNA: TGTGCCAGCTCGCGCGAAGGGACAGGGCGCATGGACACTGAAGCTTTCTTT.

The gene calls are TRBV28 and TRBJ2-5, with TRBD1 identical over 7 bases. This CDR3 spans 13 amino acids. Trimming at V came to 7 bases and at J to 4 bases, leaving 6 bases not matched to a gene. From germline, CDR1 is MDHEN and CDR2 SYDVKM. CDR3 bases: TGTGCCAGCACACAGGGGCGTGCAGAGACCCAGTACTTC. Translated: CASTQGRAETQYF.

CDR3 loop: CASSLSPGTGNTIYF. The CDR3 bases are TGTGCCAGCAGCTTAAGTCCGGGAACTGGAAACACCATATATTTT. The genes are TRBV7-3 and TRBJ1-3; unclear D gene. V gave up 1 base and J gave up 2 bases, with 9 bases separating them. CDR3 length: 15 residues. Germline CDR1 SGHTA, CDR2 FQGTGA.